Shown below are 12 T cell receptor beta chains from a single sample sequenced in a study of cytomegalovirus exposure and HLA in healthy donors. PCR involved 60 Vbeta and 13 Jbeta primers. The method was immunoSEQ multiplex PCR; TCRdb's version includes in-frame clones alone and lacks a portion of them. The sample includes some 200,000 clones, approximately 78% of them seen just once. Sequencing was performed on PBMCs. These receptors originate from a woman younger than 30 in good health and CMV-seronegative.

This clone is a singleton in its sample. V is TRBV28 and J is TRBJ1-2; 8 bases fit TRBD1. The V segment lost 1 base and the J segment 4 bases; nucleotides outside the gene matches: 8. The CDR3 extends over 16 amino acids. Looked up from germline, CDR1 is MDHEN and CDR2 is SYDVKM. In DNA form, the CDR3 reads TGTGCCAGCAGTTTATCCGGGACAGGAACTCCCTATGGCTACACCTTC. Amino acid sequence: CASSLSGTGTPYGYTF.

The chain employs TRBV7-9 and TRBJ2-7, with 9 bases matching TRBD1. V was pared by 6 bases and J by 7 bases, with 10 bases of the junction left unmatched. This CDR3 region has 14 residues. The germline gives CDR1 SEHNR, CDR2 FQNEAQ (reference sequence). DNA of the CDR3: TGTGCCAGCAGGAACACCGGGACAGGGATTGAGCAGTACTTC. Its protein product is CASRNTGTGIEQYF.

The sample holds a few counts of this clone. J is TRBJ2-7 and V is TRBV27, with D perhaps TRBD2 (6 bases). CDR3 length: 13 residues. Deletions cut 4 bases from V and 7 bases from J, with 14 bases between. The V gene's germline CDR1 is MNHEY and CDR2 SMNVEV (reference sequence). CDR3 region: CASSSLGLEEQYF. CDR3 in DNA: TGTGCCAGCAGTTCCCTGGGACTTGAAGAGCAGTACTTC.

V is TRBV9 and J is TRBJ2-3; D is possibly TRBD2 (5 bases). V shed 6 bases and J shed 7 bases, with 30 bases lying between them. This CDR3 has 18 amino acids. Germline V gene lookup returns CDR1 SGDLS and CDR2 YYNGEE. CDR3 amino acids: CASTRGDHASHPLNTQYF. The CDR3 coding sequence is TGTGCCAGCACTCGGGGAGATCACGCAAGCCACCCTCTTAATACGCAGTATTTT. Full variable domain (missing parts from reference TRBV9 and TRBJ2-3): DSGVTQTPKHLITATGQRVTLRCSPRSGDLSVYWYQQSLDQGLQFLIQYYNGEERAKGNILERFSAQQFPDLHSELNLSSLELGDSALYFCASTRGDHASHPLNTQYFGPGTRLTVL.

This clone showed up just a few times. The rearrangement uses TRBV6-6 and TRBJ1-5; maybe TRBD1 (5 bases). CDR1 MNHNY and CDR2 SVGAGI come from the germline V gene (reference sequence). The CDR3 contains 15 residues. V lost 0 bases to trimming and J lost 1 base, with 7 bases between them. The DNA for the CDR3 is TGTGCCAGCAGTTACTCGGGGCAAAGCAATCAGCCCCAGCATTTT. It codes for CASSYSGQSNQPQHF.

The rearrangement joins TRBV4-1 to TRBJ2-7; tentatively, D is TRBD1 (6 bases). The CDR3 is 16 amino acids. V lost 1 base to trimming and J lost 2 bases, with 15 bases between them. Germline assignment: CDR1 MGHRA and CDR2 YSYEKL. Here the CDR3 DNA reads TGCGCCAGCAGCCAAGCGGGGTTACAGGGAACCTACGAGCAGTACTTC. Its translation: CASSQAGLQGTYEQYF.

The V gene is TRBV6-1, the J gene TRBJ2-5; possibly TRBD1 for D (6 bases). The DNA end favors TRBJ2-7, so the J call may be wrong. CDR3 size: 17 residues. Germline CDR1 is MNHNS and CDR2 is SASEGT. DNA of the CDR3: TGTGCCAGCAGTGATCAGGGGAGTTATGTGGTCTCCTACGAGCAGTACTTC. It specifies CASSDQGSYVVSYEQYF.

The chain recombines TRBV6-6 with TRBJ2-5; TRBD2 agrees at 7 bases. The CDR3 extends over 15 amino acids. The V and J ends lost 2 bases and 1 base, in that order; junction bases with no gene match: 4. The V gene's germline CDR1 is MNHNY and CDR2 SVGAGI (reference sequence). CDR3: CASSYEGLSQETQYF. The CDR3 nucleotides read TGTGCCAGCAGTTACGAGGGACTATCCCAAGAGACCCAGTACTTC.

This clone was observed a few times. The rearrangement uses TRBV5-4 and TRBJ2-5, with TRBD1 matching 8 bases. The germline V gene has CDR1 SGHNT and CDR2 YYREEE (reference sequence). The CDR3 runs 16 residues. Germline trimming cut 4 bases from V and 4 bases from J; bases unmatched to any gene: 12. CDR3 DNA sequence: TGTGCCAGCAGCATTATGACAGGGGCGACACTAGAGACCCAGTACTTC. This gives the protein CASSIMTGATLETQYF.

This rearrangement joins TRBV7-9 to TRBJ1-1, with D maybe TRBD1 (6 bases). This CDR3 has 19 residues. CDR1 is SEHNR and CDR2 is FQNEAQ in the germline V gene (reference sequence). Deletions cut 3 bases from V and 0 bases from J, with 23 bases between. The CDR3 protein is CASSFRAGDYSSLNTEAFF. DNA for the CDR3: TGTGCCAGCAGCTTTCGTGCAGGGGACTATTCTTCCCTGAACACTGAAGCTTTCTTT.

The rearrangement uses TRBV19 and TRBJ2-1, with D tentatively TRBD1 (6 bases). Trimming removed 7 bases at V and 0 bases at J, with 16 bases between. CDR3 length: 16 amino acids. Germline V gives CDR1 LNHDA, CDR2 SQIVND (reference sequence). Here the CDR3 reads CASNPWGLTSYNEQFF. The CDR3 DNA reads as TGTGCCAGTAATCCCTGGGGGCTTACCTCCTACAATGAGCAGTTCTTC.

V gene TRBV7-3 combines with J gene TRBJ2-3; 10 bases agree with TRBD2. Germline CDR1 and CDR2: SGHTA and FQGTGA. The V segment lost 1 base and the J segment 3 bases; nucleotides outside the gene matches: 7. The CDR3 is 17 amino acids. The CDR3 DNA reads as TGTGCCAGCAGCTTAAGTCTAGCGGGAGAGAGGACAGATACGCAGTATTTT. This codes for CASSLSLAGERTDTQYF.